These T cell receptor beta chains were read from a single sample in a study of T cells after posttransplantation cyclophosphamide. The assay was immunoSEQ multiplex PCR, and TCRdb's table has in-frame clones only and misses some. The sample has about 52,000 clones; just over 85% are singletons. The sample consisted of PBMCs. The receptors were sampled from a young man with a blood cancer, CMV-positive, and with a related stem cell donor. The CDR3 runs from the conserved cysteine through the conserved F or W. A D gene is named only where the DNA matches it firmly. Clone size, where shown, is once, few, many, or a class for clones that have expanded.

>15|TRBV4-3|once|-|TRBJ1-3
TGCGCCAGCAGCCAAGATGGAGCCTCTGGAAACACCATATATTTT
CASSQDGASGNTIYF
>11|TRBV20-1|once|-|TRBJ2-7
TGCAGTGCCAGGGGAGGGTTCGAGCAGTACTTC
CSARGGFEQYF
>12|TRBV28|-|-|TRBJ2-7
TGTGCCAGCAGATTCCCCACCTACGAGCAGTACTTC
CASRFPTYEQYF
>13|TRBV7-2|-|-|TRBJ1-1
TGTGCCAGCAGCCTCCAACGGTACACTGAAGCTTTCTTT
CASSLQRYTEAFF
>14|TRBV18|-|-|TRBJ1-5
TGTGCCAGCTCACGGCAGGGGAACAATCAGCCCCAGCATTTT
CASSRQGNNQPQHF
>15|TRBV2|-|TRBD2|TRBJ2-5
TGTGCCAGCAGCGGGGACTATGCGGGAGGAGAGACCCAGTACTTC
CASSGDYAGGETQYF
>16|TRBV4-3|-|TRBD2|TRBJ2-3
TGCGCCAGCAGCCAAGAGAAACTAGCGGGGGTAGATACGCAGTATTTT
CASSQEKLAGVDTQYF
>16|TRBV4-2|-|-|TRBJ2-1
TGTGCCAGCAGCCAAGATTCCCTCCCCCCCTACAATGAGCAGTTCTTC
CASSQDSLPPYNEQFF
>16|TRBV5-6|-|-|TRBJ2-3
TGTGCCAGCAGCTGGACGGTAGCGGCCGCTTCGTATACGCAGTATTTT
CASSWTVAAASYTQYF
>14|TRBV30|-|-|TRBJ2-7
TGTGCCTGGAGTGTACCCCCGCGTTTCTACGAGCAGTACTTC
CAWSVPPRFYEQYF
>14|TRBV18|-|-|TRBJ2-5
TGTGCCAGCTCACCTGTCGGACTTGGGGAGACCCAGTACTTC
CASSPVGLGETQYF
>13|TRBV25-1|-|TRBD1|TRBJ1-1
TGTGCCAGCAGCACCGACAGGGGGCTGGGGGCTTTCTTT
CASSTDRGLGAFF
>14|TRBV9|-|-|TRBJ1-2
TGTGCCAGCAGCGCGATGACCGACTCCTATGGCTACGCCTTC
CASSAMTDSYGYAF
>14|TRBV6-5|-|-|TRBJ1-4
TGTGCCAGCAGTTTAGACTGGCTTAATGAAAAACTGTTTTTT
CASSLDWLNEKLFF
>13|TRBV6-5|-|-|TRBJ2-2
TGTGCCAGCAGTTACCGGGTTTCTGGGGAGCTGTTTTTT
CASSYRVSGELFF
>15|TRBV6-5|once|TRBD2|TRBJ2-1
TGTGCCAGCAGCCCCGGGACTAGCGGGAGCAATGAGCAGTTCTTC
CASSPGTSGSNEQFF
>14|TRBV6-5|-|TRBD2|TRBJ2-5
TGTGCCAGCACCCGGGGGGGTGGGCTAGAGACCCAGTACTTC
CASTRGGGLETQYF
>15|TRBV7-2|-|-|TRBJ2-7
TGTGCCAGCAGCTTAGGGGGAGGAGACCCCTACGAGCAGTACTTC
CASSLGGGDPYEQYF
>15|TRBV5-1|-|TRBD2|TRBJ2-3
TGCGCCAGCAGCGTGGGACTAGCGGCCACAGATACGCAGTATTTT
CASSVGLAATDTQYF
>14|TRBV5-1|-|TRBD1|TRBJ1-2
TGCGCCAGCCCGGGACAGATCCCTGACTATGGCTACACCTTC
CASPGQIPDYGYTF
>13|TRBV11-2|-|TRBD1|TRBJ1-2
TGTGCCAGCAGCCCCGGACAGGTCTATGGCTACACCTTC
CASSPGQVYGYTF
>16|TRBV19|-|TRBD1|TRBJ2-7
TGTGCCAGTAGTATCAGGGCGACAGGGCCCTCCTACGAGCAGTACTTC
CASSIRATGPSYEQYF
>15|TRBV4-2|-|-|TRBJ2-7
TGTGCCAGCAGCCAAGCCACCTTAACAGGATACGAGCAGTACTTC
CASSQATLTGYEQYF
>14|TRBV27|once|-|TRBJ2-6
TGTGCCAGCACCGTATCGTCTGGGGCCAACGTCCTGACTTTC
CASTVSSGANVLTF
>13|TRBV2|-|TRBD1|TRBJ1-2
TGTGCCAGCAGTCTGACAGGGGCCTATGGCTACACCTTC
CASSLTGAYGYTF
>16|TRBV27|-|TRBD1|TRBJ2-5
TGTGCCAGCAGTTTAAGAGACTACAGGGGGCAAGAGACCCAGTACTTC
CASSLRDYRGQETQYF
>15|TRBV6-1|-|-|TRBJ2-3
TGTGCCAGCAGTGTGCAACGGGACAACACAGATACGCAGTATTTT
CASSVQRDNTDTQYF
>14|TRBV4-3|-|-|TRBJ2-1
TGCGCCAGCAGCCAAGATCTGGATCAGGAACCAAAGTTCTTC
CASSQDLDQEPKFF
>14|TRBV6-5|-|-|TRBJ2-3
TGTGCCAGCAGTTTAGGCAGGGTGGGAGATACGCAGTATTTT
CASSLGRVGDTQYF
>16|TRBV4-2|-|-|TRBJ1-2
TGTGCCAGCAGCCAAGATTCTAGCCGACGAAACTATGGCTACACCTTC
CASSQDSSRRNYGYTF
>17|TRBV21-1|-|-|TRBJ2-2
TGTGCCAGCAGACCCCCCGGGACAGGGGGGAACACCGGGGAGCTGTTTTTT
CASRPPGTGGNTGELFF
>17|TRBV4-2|once|TRBD2|TRBJ2-2
TGTGCCAGCAGCCAGCGACCTAGCGGGGGTTTCACCGGGGAGCTGTTTTTT
CASSQRPSGGFTGELFF
>18|TRBV5-4|-|TRBD2|TRBJ2-2
TGTGCCAGCAGCGGCGGGACTAGCGGGAACCTCAACACCGGGGAGCTGTTTTTT
CASSGGTSGNLNTGELFF
>14|TRBV7-9|few|-|TRBJ1-2
TGTGCCAGCAGCTCCCGAACAGGGCTGGGGGGCTACACCTTC
CASSSRTGLGGYTF
>13|TRBV15|-|TRBD1|TRBJ1-2
TGTGCCACCAGCCGGGACAGGGCCTCTGGCTACACCTTC
CATSRDRASGYTF
>13|TRBV15|-|TRBD1|TRBJ2-7
TGTGCCACCAGCAGAGTCAGGGGGCGGGAGCAGTACTTC
CATSRVRGREQYF
>14|TRBV10-3|-|TRBD2|TRBJ2-1
TGTGCCATCAGTGTCGGCGGGAGTTTGGATGAGCAGTTCTTC
CAISVGGSLDEQFF
>17|TRBV19|once|-|TRBJ2-3
TGTGCCAGTAGTATGGTAGGATCGGACAGAGGGTCAGATACGCAGTATTTT
CASSMVGSDRGSDTQYF
>17|TRBV7-9|few|TRBD2|TRBJ2-7
TGTGCCAGCAGCCCAGAGGGTAATAGCGGGCCTTCCTACGAGCAGTACTTC
CASSPEGNSGPSYEQYF
>16|TRBV19|-|TRBD1|TRBJ2-7
TGTGCCAGTAGTCTCATAAGGGGACAGGGAGGATACGAGCAGTACTTC
CASSLIRGQGGYEQYF
>14|TRBV19|once|TRBD1|TRBJ2-1
TGTGCCAGTAGGCAGGGCAGGGGGTACAATGAGCAGTTCTTC
CASRQGRGYNEQFF
>14|TRBV6-6|-|-|TRBJ1-4
TGTGCCAGCAGGCCGGGATTTGATAATGAAAAACTGTTTTTT
CASRPGFDNEKLFF
>11|TRBV2|-|-|TRBJ2-2
TGTGCCAGCAGTCTTGCCGGGGAGCTGTTTTTT
CASSLAGELFF
>17|TRBV28|-|TRBD2|TRBJ2-7
TGTGCCAGCAAGTCTTTTCGGGGACTAGCGGGACTCGGGATGTGGGGTTTC
CASKSFRGLAGLGMWGF